These 18 T cell receptor beta chains share one sample of origin, sequenced in a study of PD-L1 blockade in urothelial cancer. Assay used: immunoSEQ multiplex PCR; TCRdb lists only in-frame clones, some missing. The data show about 43,000 clones, 88% seen once. The specimen was PBMCs, collected around atezolizumab (anti-PD-L1) treatment. The receptors here all came from a woman in her fifties or sixties with urothelial cancer.

The V gene is TRBV6-5, the J gene TRBJ2-3; D is perhaps TRBD2 (6 bases). V dropped 4 bases and J dropped 0 bases, with 14 bases sitting between them. Germline CDR1 reads MNHEY; CDR2 reads SVGAGI. The CDR3 is 16 residues long. The CDR3 DNA reads TGTGCCAGCAGTTCCTCAAAGGGGACTAGCACAGATACGCAGTATTTT. Translation gives CASSSSKGTSTDTQYF.

The chain carries TRBV5-6 and TRBJ2-7; D not certain. CDR3 length: 13 residues. From germline, CDR1 is SGHDT and CDR2 YYEEEE. Trimming took 4 bases from V and 0 from J, leaving 8 bases between them. The CDR3 DNA sequence: TGTGCCAGCAGCCAACTTAACTCCTACGAGCAGTACTTC. This gives the protein CASSQLNSYEQYF.

This chain uses TRBV19 with TRBJ1-1; D might be TRBD1 (5 bases). Trimming removed 3 bases at V and 4 bases at J, with 9 bases between. The CDR3 sequence is 13 residues long. Germline lookup yields CDR1 LNHDA and CDR2 SQIVND (reference sequence). CDR3 region: CASSMGLSTEAFF. CDR3 bases: TGTGCCAGTAGTATGGGACTTAGCACTGAAGCTTTCTTT. Full variable domain (remainder filled in from reference TRBV19 and TRBJ1-1): DGGITQSPKYLFRKEGQNVTLSCEQNLNHDAMYWYRQDPGQGLRLIYYSQIVNDFQKGDIAEGYSVSREKKESFPLTVTSAQKNPTAFYLCASSMGLSTEAFFGQGTRLTVV.

The gene calls are TRBV25-1 and TRBJ2-1; 8 nucleotides agree with TRBD2. This CDR3 has 17 residues. The V and J ends lost 4 bases and 4 bases, in that order; junction bases with no gene match: 12. Germline loops: CDR1 MGHDK, CDR2 SYGVNS. Here the CDR3 DNA reads TGTGCCAGCAGTGGAGAGTTGGGACTAGTTTTTTACAATGAGCAGTTCTTC. Translation gives CASSGELGLVFYNEQFF.

The V gene is TRBV30, the J gene TRBJ1-1; TRBD1 aligns across 8 bases. This CDR3 comprises 18 residues. Germline V gene lookup returns CDR1 GTSNPN and CDR2 SVGIG (reference sequence). V shed 2 bases and J 0 bases; nucleotides not matched to a gene: 14. DNA of the CDR3: TGTGCCTGGAGTCCAAAGGGCCCGGACAGGGCCATGAACACTGAAGCTTTCTTT. It encodes CAWSPKGPDRAMNTEAFF.

The chain joins TRBV5-4 to TRBJ2-7; 7 nucleotides line up with TRBD1. The ends lost 3 bases at V and 3 bases at J; junction bases unmatched: 6. Looked up from germline, CDR1 is SGHNT and CDR2 is YYREEE (reference sequence). The CDR3 length is 14 residues. The CDR3 spells CASSSGTAGYEQYF. The CDR3 DNA is TGTGCCAGCAGCTCCGGGACAGCCGGCTACGAGCAGTACTTC.

Here the CDR3 DNA reads TGTGCCAGCAGTGAACGGGACTCTTACTACGAGCAGTACTTC. This codes for CASSERDSYYEQYF. This chain joins TRBV27 and TRBJ2-7; weak D call: TRBD2 (6 bases). The CDR3 has 14 amino acids. Germline V lookup: CDR1 MNHEY, CDR2 SMNVEV (reference sequence). The V end lost 5 bases, the J end lost 3 bases, and 14 bases lay between the germline ends.

V usage is TRBV6-1 and J usage is TRBJ1-2; 9 bases are shared with TRBD1. The CDR3 consists of 16 residues. V was clipped by 4 bases and J by 5 bases; unmatched bases: 11. Germline V CDR1 and CDR2: MNHNS, SASEGT. In DNA, the CDR3 is TGTGCCAGCAGTGGCTACAGACAGGGGGGGGATTATGGCTACACCTTC. Translation: CASSGYRQGGDYGYTF.

The chain uses TRBV10-3 and TRBJ1-5; maybe TRBD1 (6 bases). The CDR3 spans 14 residues. Trimming left V 2 bases short and J 5 bases short, with 10 bases between. Germline V gene sequence: CDR1 ENHRY, CDR2 SYGVKD. The CDR3 sequence is CAISEIQGDQPQHF. The CDR3 coding sequence is TGTGCCATCAGTGAGATACAGGGAGATCAGCCCCAGCATTTT.

The chain is built from TRBV28 and TRBJ2-3, with 10 bases matching TRBD1. In germline, CDR1 is MDHEN, CDR2 SYDVKM. The V gene end was trimmed by 3 bases and the J gene end by 6 bases; junction bases not matched to a gene: 15. CDR3 size: 18 residues. The CDR3 reads CASSFTGGTGVVSDTQYF. The CDR3 region has the DNA TGTGCCAGCAGTTTTACTGGTGGGACAGGGGTCGTCTCCGATACGCAGTATTTT.

The chain uses TRBV6-6 and TRBJ1-1, with D perhaps TRBD1 (5 bases). V lost 8 bases to trimming and J lost 0 bases, with 13 bases between them. CDR3 size: 14 residues. Germline assignment: CDR1 MNHNY and CDR2 SVGAGI (reference sequence). CDR3: CASRRGGLNTEAFF. The CDR3 DNA sequence: TGTGCCAGCCGTCGGGGGGGGTTGAACACTGAAGCTTTCTTT.

This clone has more than one count but fewer than ten. The chain employs TRBV7-9 and TRBJ2-5, with TRBD2 matching over 8 bases. The CDR3 is 16 residues long. Germline CDR1 reads SEHNR; CDR2 reads FQNEAQ (reference sequence). The J segment lost 1 base and the V segment lost 4 bases, leaving 8 bases of the junction unmatched. CDR3 protein: CASSYGTSGAQETQYF. DNA for the CDR3: TGTGCCAGCAGCTATGGAACTAGCGGAGCCCAAGAGACCCAGTACTTC.

This clone came up once. The chain couples TRBV7-6 to TRBJ2-7; D is perhaps TRBD2 (5 bases). The CDR3 contains 13 residues. Germline CDR1 reads SGHVS; CDR2 reads FNYEAQ. Trimming pared 2 bases from V and 5 bases from J, leaving 10 bases between. The CDR3 DNA is TGTGCCAGCAGCTTATCCGGGGTGGACGAGCAGTACTTC. Its protein product is CASSLSGVDEQYF.

The rearrangement joins TRBV5-4 to TRBJ2-1, with 7 positions matching TRBD1. This CDR3 contains 14 residues. V lost 6 bases and J lost 5; bases outside the gene matches: 8. From germline, CDR1 is SGHNT and CDR2 YYREEE (reference sequence). CDR3 loop: CASTYDRANNEQFF. DNA of the CDR3: TGTGCCAGCACCTATGACAGGGCTAACAATGAGCAGTTCTTC.

The V gene is TRBV5-5, the J gene TRBJ1-6; D ambiguous. CDR1 is SGHKS and CDR2 is YYEKEE in the germline V gene (reference sequence). The CDR3 has 15 amino acids. Trimming left V 4 bases short and J 0 bases short, with 8 bases between. The CDR3 sequence: CASSPRSSYNSPLHF. DNA for the CDR3: TGTGCCAGCAGCCCGAGAAGCTCCTATAATTCACCCCTCCACTTT.

The chain couples TRBV5-4 to TRBJ1-6, with 8 bases fitting TRBD1. Unmatched junction bases numbered 7, after V lost 4 bases and J lost 10 bases. Germline V gene lookup returns CDR1 SGHNT and CDR2 YYREEE (reference sequence). This CDR3 is 14 amino acids long. This CDR3 is CASSEDRAGSPLHF. CDR3 in DNA: TGTGCCAGCAGCGAGGACAGGGCCGGCTCACCCCTCCACTTT.

The chain recombines TRBV5-1 with TRBJ2-3, with TRBD2 identical over 7 bases. The V and J ends lost 4 bases and 3 bases, in that order; junction bases with no gene match: 8. The CDR3 has 15 residues. Germline V gives CDR1 SGHRS, CDR2 YFSETQ. The CDR3: CASSAAGTKTDTQYF. In DNA, the CDR3 is TGCGCCAGCAGCGCGGCAGGGACTAAAACAGATACGCAGTATTTT.

J is TRBJ2-1 and V is TRBV10-2; 7 bases are shared with TRBD2. The ends lost 11 bases at V and 6 bases at J; junction bases unmatched: 10. Germline CDR1 WSHSY, CDR2 SAAADI. The CDR3 is 13 residues long. The CDR3 DNA reads TGCGCCTTCGGGAGGCAGGGAGGCAATGAGCAGTTCTTC. Protein: CAFGRQGGNEQFF.